A selection of T cell receptor beta chains follows, all from one sample in a study of blood T cell repertoires in COVID-19. Repertoires were generated with immunoSEQ multiplex PCR, while TCRdb's copy carries only in-frame clones and drops some. The repertoire consists of over 200,000 clones, with approximately 84% occurring once and the leading ten covering about 7.3%. Sequencing used peripheral blood. These receptors were taken from a woman aged 50 to 65 with active or convalescent COVID-19. Each CDR3 is given with its conserved first and last residue. Part of the rows lack a size; the others show once, few, many or a class for expanded clones.

TRBJ1-5,.,TRBV28,CASSSGQGDQPQHF
TRBJ1-2,.,TRBV5-1,CASSLVPLANYGYTF
TRBJ2-3,.,TRBV19,CASSPHRSDTQYF
TRBJ2-1,.,TRBV4-2,CASSLGGTGDNEQFF
TRBJ1-1,.,TRBV7-6,CASSLTTAPNTEAFF
TRBJ2-2,.,TRBV19,CASSADRGLNTGELFF
TRBJ2-1,once,TRBV6-1,CASSVRPGQNSYNEQFF
TRBJ1-1,.,TRBV1,CTSSPQVGGIQMNTEAFF
TRBJ1-1,.,TRBV10-3,CAISERGRDTEAFF
TRBJ2-1,few,TRBV7-2,CASSFSPRLVGNEQFF
TRBJ2-7,.,TRBV4-1,CASSQDDVGRAGTYEQYF
TRBJ2-5,.,TRBV10-3,CAISVASGYQETQYF
TRBJ1-3,.,TRBV18,CASSPRQDGNTIYF
TRBJ1-6,.,TRBV6-5,CASSFQISYNSPLHF
TRBJ1-2,.,TRBV14,CASRRAGATMGYTF
TRBJ1-4,.,TRBV5-6,CASSQRTINEKLFF
TRBJ1-6,few,TRBV5-1,CASSLGTFDNSPLHF
TRBJ1-1,.,TRBV2,CASRRDRRDTEAFF
TRBJ2-7,.,TRBV19,CASSWGPEREQYF
TRBJ1-2,once,TRBV5-1,CASSLGLDVGTF
TRBJ1-6,.,TRBV18,CASSPDRGYSPLHF
TRBJ2-1,.,TRBV3-1/TRBV3-2,CASSIRRPHHNEQFF
TRBJ2-2,.,TRBV10-2,CASSESRLNTGELFF
TRBJ1-2,.,TRBV19,CASSPTGVPTHGYTF
TRBJ2-4,.,TRBV29-1,CSALRDRGPLTLAKNIQYF
TRBJ1-5,.,TRBV10-3,CAISLGLNQPQHF
TRBJ2-3,.,TRBV9,CASSVEGWVHRGPTDTQYF
TRBJ2-7,.,TRBV10-2,CASSADNSYEQYF
TRBJ1-4,.,TRBV10-1,CASSEGGEGEKLFF
TRBJ1-5,.,TRBV4-1,CASSQNLRQGGWSNQPQHF
TRBJ1-1,few,TRBV19,CASSTQGTTEAFF
TRBJ1-2,.,TRBV2,CASTLGGYGYTF
TRBJ2-2,.,TRBV5-1,CASSLDSRHTGELFF
TRBJ1-4,.,TRBV10-3,CAISEIKGLPTNEKLFF
TRBJ1-1,.,TRBV2,CASIFPSRENTEAFF
TRBJ1-1,.,TRBV20-1,CSASESPGNTEAFF
TRBJ2-3,.,TRBV3-1/TRBV3-2,CASSPGLAGGDTQYF
TRBJ1-2,.,TRBV6-5,CASTPRVFNYGYTF
TRBJ1-2,.,TRBV4-1,CASSQDLTGRGYTF
TRBJ2-7,.,TRBV7-9,CASSLAAGHEQYF
TRBJ1-2,.,TRBV19,CASSIASGLRYGYTF
TRBJ1-5,.,TRBV6-6,CASSSPAGTGAEPQHF